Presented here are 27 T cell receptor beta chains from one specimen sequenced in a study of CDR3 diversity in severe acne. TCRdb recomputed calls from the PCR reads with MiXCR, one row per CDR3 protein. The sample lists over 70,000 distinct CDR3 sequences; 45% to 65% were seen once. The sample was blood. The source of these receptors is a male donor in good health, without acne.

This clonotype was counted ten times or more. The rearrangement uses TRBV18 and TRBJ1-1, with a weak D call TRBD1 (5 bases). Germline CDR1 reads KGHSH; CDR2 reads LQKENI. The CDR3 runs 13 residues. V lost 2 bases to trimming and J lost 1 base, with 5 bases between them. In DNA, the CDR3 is TGTGCCAGCTCACCAGGGGGGAACACTGAAGCTTTCTTT. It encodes CASSPGGNTEAFF.

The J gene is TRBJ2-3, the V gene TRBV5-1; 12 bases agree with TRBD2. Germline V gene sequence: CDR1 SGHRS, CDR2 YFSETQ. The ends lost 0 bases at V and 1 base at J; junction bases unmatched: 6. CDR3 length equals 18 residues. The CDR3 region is CASSLVPSGGAGTDTQYF. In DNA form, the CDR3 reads TGCGCCAGCAGCTTGGTTCCTAGCGGGGGGGCCGGCACAGATACGCAGTATTTT. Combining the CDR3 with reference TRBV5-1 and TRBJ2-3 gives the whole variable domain KAGVTQTPRYLIKTRGQQVTLSCSPISGHRSVSWYQQTPGQGLQFLFEYFSETQRNKGNFPGRFSGRQFSNSRSEMNVSTLELGDSALYLCASSLVPSGGAGTDTQYFGPGTRLTVL.

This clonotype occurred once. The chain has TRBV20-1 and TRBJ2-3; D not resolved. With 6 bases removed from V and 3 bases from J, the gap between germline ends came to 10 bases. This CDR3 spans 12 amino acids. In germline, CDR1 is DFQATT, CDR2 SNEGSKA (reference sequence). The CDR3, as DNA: TGCAGTGCCTTTCACAGTACAGATACGCAGTATTTT. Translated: CSAFHSTDTQYF.

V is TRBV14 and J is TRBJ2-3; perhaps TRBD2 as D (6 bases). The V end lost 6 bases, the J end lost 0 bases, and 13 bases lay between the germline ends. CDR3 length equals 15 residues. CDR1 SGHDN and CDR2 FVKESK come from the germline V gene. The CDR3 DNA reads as TGTGCCAGCAGGGCTTCCGGGACTAGCACAGATACGCAGTATTTT. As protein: CASRASGTSTDTQYF.

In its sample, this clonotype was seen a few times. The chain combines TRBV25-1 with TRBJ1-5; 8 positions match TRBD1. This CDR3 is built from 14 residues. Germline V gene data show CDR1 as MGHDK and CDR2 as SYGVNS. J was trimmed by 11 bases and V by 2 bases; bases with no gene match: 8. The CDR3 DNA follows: TGTGCCAGCAGTGAACGGACAGGGAGAGAGACCCAGCATTTT. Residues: CASSERTGRETQHF.

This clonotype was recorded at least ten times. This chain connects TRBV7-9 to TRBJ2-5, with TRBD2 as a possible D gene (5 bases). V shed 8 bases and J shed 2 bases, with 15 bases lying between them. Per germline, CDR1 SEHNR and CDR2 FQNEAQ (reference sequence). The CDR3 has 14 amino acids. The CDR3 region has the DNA TGTGCCAGCCCGATGGAGGACGGACAAGAGACCCAGTACTTC. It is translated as CASPMEDGQETQYF.

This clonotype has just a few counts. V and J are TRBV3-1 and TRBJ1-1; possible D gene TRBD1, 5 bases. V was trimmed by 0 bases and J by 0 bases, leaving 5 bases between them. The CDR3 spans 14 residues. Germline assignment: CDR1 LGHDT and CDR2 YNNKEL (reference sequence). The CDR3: CASSQDRVNTEAFF. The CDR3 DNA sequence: TGTGCCAGCAGCCAAGACAGGGTGAACACTGAAGCTTTCTTT.

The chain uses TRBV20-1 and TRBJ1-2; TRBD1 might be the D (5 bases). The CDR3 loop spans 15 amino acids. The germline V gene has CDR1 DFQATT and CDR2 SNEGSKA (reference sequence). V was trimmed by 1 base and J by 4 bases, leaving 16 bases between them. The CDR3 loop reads CSARVFGAGPYGYTF. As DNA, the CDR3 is TGCAGTGCTAGAGTCTTTGGGGCAGGGCCCTATGGCTACACCTTC.

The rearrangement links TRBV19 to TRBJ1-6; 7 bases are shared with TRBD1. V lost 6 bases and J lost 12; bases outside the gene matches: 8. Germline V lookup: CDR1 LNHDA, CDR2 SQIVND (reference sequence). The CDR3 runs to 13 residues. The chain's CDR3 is CASSSTGAGPLHF. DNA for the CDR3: TGTGCCAGTAGCTCCACAGGGGCGGGACCCCTCCACTTT.

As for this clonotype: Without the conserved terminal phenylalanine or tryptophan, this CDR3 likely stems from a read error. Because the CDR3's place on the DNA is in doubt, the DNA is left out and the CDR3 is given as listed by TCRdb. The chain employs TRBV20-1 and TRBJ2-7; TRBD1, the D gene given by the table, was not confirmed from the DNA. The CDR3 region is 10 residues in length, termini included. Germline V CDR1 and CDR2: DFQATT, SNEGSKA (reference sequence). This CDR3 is CSATEPGTPL.

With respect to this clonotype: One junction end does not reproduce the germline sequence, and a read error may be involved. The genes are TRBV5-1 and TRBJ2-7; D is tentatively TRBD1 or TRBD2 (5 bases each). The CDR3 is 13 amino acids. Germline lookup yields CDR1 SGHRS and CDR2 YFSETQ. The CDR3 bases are TGCGCCAGCAGCTACGGGACCATCTCCGAGCAGTGCTTC. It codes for CASSYGTISEQCF.

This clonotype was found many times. The CDR3: CASSFGGDTEAFF. CDR3 DNA: TGTGCCAGCAGCTTCGGGGGAGACACTGAAGCTTTCTTT. V usage is TRBV7-9 and J usage is TRBJ1-1, with D possibly TRBD1 on 5 matching bases. V was cut by 3 bases and J by 3 bases, with 8 bases left in between. The germline CDR1 and CDR2 sequences are SEHNR and FQNEAQ (reference sequence). This CDR3 has 13 residues.

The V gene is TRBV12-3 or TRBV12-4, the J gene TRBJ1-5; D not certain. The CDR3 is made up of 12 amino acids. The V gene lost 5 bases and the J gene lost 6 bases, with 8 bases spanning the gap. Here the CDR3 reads CASSRGGQPQHF. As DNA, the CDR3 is TGTGCCAGCAGTCGGGGAGGTCAGCCCCAGCATTTT.

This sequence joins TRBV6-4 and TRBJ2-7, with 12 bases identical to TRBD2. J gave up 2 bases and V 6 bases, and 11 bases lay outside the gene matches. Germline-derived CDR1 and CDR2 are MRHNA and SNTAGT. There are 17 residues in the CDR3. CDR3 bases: TGTGCCAGCAGGACTAGCGGGGGTCTAGCGAAAACCTACGAGCAGTACTTC. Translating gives CASRTSGGLAKTYEQYF.

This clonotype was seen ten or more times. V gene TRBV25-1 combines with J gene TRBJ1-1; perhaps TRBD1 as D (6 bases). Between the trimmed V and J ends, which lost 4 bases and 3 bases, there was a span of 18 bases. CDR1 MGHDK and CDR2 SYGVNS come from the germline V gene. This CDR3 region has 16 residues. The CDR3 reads CASSVITGPSDTEAFF. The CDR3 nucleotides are TGTGCCAGCAGTGTAATAACAGGGCCCTCTGACACTGAAGCTTTCTTT.

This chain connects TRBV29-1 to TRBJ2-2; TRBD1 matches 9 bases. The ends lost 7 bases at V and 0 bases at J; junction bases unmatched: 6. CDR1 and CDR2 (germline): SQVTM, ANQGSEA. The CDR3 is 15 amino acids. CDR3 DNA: TGCAGCGGCCTCGACAGGGGGTCGAACACCGGGGAGCTGTTTTTT. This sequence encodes CSGLDRGSNTGELFF.

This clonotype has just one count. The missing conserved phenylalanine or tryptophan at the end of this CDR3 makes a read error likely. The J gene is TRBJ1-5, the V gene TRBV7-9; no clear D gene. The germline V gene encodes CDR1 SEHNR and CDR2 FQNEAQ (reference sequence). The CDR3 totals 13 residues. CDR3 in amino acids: CATSTERLHLQHL. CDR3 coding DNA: TGTGCCACCAGCACGGAGAGACTTCACCTCCAGCATTTG.

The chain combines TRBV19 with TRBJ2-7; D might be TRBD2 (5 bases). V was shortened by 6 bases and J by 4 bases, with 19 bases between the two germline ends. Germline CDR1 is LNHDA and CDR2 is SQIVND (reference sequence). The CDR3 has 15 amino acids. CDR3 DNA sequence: TGTGCCAGTAGACGAGCGGAAATTCAGCGATACGAGCAGTACTTC. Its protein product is CASRRAEIQRYEQYF.

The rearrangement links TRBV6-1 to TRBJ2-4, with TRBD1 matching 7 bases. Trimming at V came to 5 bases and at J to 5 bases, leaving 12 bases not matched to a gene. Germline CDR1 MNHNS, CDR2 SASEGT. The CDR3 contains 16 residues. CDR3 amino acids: CASSPGQATNENIQYF. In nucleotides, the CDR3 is TGTGCCAGCAGTCCCGGACAGGCAACTAATGAAAACATTCAGTACTTC.

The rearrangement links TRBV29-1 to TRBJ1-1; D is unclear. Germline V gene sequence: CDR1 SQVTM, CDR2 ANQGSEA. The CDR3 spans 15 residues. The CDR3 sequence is CSARGIDAGNTEAFF. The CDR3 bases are TGCAGTGCTAGAGGAATTGATGCGGGGAACACTGAAGCTTTCTTT.

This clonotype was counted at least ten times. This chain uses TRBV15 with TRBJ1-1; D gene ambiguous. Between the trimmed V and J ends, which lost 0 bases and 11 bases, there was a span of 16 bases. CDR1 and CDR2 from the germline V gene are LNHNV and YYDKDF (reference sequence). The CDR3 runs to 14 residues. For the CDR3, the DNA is TGTGCCACCAGCAGAGATCGGCCAAGTCGGCGGGCTTTCTTT. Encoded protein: CATSRDRPSRRAFF.

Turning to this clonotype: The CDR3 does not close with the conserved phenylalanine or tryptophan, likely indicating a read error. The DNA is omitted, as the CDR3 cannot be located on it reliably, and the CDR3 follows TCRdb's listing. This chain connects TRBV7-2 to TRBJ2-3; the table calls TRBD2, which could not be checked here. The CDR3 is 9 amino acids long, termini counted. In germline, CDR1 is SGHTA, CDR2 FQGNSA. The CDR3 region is CASSLSGGP.

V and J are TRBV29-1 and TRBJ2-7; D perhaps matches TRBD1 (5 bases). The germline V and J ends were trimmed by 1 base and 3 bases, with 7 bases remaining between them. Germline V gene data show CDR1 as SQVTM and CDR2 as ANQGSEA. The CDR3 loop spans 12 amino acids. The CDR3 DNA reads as TGCAGCGTTGAAGGCAGGGACTACGAGCAGTACTTC. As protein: CSVEGRDYEQYF.

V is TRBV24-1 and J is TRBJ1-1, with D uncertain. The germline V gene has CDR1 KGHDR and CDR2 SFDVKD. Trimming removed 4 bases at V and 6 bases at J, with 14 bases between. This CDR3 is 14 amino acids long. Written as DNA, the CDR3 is TGTGCCACCAGTGACTCCCGGGCGGGCGCTGAAGCTTTCTTT. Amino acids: CATSDSRAGAEAFF.

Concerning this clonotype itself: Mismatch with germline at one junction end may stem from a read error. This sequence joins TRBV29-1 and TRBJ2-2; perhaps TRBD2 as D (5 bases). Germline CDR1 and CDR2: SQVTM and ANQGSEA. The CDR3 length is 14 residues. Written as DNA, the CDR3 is TGCAGCGTGGCCGGGATCACGAACACCGGGAAGCTGTTTTTT. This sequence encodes CSVAGITNTGKLFF.

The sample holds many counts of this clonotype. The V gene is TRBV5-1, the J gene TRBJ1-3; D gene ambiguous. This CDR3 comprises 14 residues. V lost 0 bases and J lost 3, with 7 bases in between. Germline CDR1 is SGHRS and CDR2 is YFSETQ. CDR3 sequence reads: CASSLEGGGNTIYF. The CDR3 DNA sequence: TGCGCCAGCAGCTTGGAGGGAGGTGGAAACACCATATATTTT.

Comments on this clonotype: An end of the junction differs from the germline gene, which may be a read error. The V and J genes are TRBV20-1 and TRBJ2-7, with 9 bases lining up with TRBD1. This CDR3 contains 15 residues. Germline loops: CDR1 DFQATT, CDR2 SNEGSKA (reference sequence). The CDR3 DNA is TGCAGTGCAAGAGACCGGGACAGGGCTTCCTACGAGCAGTACTTC. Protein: CSARDRDRASYEQYF.